Below, 27 T cell receptor beta chains from the same sample are listed, as sequenced in a study of CDR3 diversity in severe acne. From the PCR reads, TCRdb called clonotypes with MiXCR, one entry per CDR3 protein. The table has roughly 79,000 distinct CDR3 sequences, about 49% seen once. Sequenced: blood. These receptor sequences come from a male donor with severe acne vulgaris.

This clonotype was seen ten or more times. V is TRBV5-1 and J is TRBJ2-1, with 7 bases aligning to TRBD2. The germline V gene encodes CDR1 SGHRS and CDR2 YFSETQ. The CDR3 length is 16 residues. V was clipped by 2 bases and J by 0 bases; unmatched bases: 5. The CDR3 loop reads CASSFGGSSSYNEQFF. Here the CDR3 DNA reads TGCGCCAGCAGCTTCGGCGGGAGTAGCTCCTACAATGAGCAGTTCTTC.

As regards this clonotype: It is likely a read error, because the conserved phenylalanine at the end of the CDR3 is missing. The rearrangement links TRBV19 to TRBJ1-2; D is unresolved. Trimming cost V 4 bases and J 0 bases, with 12 bases left between them. The germline V gene has CDR1 LNHDA and CDR2 SQIVND (reference sequence). This CDR3 has 15 amino acids. As DNA, the CDR3 is TGTGCCAGTAGTACTCCTACTCGCTCTAACTATGGCTACACCCTC. It specifies CASSTPTRSNYGYTL.

CDR3 residues: CASGPQGGNQPQHF. In nucleotides, the CDR3 is TGTGCCAGCGGACCACAGGGAGGGAATCAGCCCCAGCATTTT. V is TRBV7-8 and J is TRBJ1-5, with D possibly matching TRBD1 (6 bases). Germline CDR1 and CDR2: SGHVS and FQNEAQ. The V gene lost 8 bases and the J gene lost 4 bases, with 15 bases spanning the gap. The CDR3 spans 14 residues.

This clonotype was observed many times. This chain uses TRBV19 with TRBJ2-3; possible D gene TRBD1, 6 bases. CDR3 length: 16 residues. V was pared by 5 bases and J by 6 bases, with 21 bases between. The V gene's germline CDR1 is LNHDA and CDR2 SQIVND (reference sequence). The CDR3 DNA sequence: TGTGCCAGTAGTCCACGGACAGCTCTACCAGTGGATACGCAGTATTTT. Residues: CASSPRTALPVDTQYF.

Only a few counts were recorded for this clonotype. The chain combines TRBV6-1 with TRBJ1-6; no definite D call. The V end lost 0 bases, the J end lost 9 bases, and 12 bases lay between the germline ends. CDR1 MNHNS and CDR2 SASEGT come from the germline V gene. CDR3 length equals 15 residues. The CDR3 region is CASSEAMSEGSPLHF. CDR3 nucleotide sequence: TGTGCCAGCAGTGAAGCGATGTCGGAAGGTTCACCCCTCCACTTT.

This rearrangement joins TRBV10-3 to TRBJ2-5; D possibly corresponds to TRBD1 (7 bases). V lost 4 bases and J lost 2, with 20 bases in between. The CDR3 totals 17 residues. Looked up from germline, CDR1 is ENHRY and CDR2 is SYGVKD. This chain's CDR3 is CAISGTSSGTEQETQYF. In nucleotides, the CDR3 is TGTGCCATCAGTGGAACTAGCTCCGGGACAGAACAAGAGACCCAGTACTTC.

This clonotype was counted between two and nine times. This chain uses TRBV9 with TRBJ1-3; weak D call: TRBD1 (6 bases). Trimming left V 0 bases short and J 2 bases short, with 18 bases between. Germline V gene data show CDR1 as SGDLS and CDR2 as YYNGEE. This CDR3 is built from 18 residues. The DNA of the CDR3 is TGTGCCAGCAGCGTAGCGCTTTCGGGGGGCACTGCTGGAAACACCATATATTTT. It specifies CASSVALSGGTAGNTIYF.

The sample holds many counts of this clonotype. This rearrangement joins TRBV5-1 to TRBJ2-7; D is unclear. Per germline, CDR1 SGHRS and CDR2 YFSETQ. V was pared by 1 base and J by 3 bases, with 11 bases between. CDR3 length equals 14 residues. The CDR3 reads CASSLLQVGYEQYF. The CDR3 DNA sequence: TGCGCCAGCAGCTTGCTCCAGGTGGGCTACGAGCAGTACTTC.

This clonotype was counted ten times or more. The chain uses TRBV7-8 and TRBJ2-5, with a possible D match to TRBD1 (6 bases). V gave up 5 bases and J gave up 2 bases, with 9 bases separating them. From germline, CDR1 is SGHVS and CDR2 FQNEAQ. This CDR3 is 13 amino acids long. Here the CDR3 DNA reads TGTGCCAGCAGCCTAGGACAGCAAGAGACCCAGTACTTC. Its translation: CASSLGQQETQYF.

CDR3 sequence: CSGLWGAGELFF. CDR3 coding DNA: TGCAGTGGGCTTTGGGGAGCCGGGGAGCTGTTTTTT. V usage is TRBV29-1 and J usage is TRBJ2-2; D is perhaps TRBD2 (5 bases). The length of the CDR3 is 12 residues. CDR1 SQVTM and CDR2 ANQGSEA come from the germline V gene.

V and J are TRBV20-1 and TRBJ1-2, with D perhaps matching TRBD1 (6 bases). The germline V gene encodes CDR1 DFQATT and CDR2 SNEGSKA (reference sequence). The V end was cut by 4 bases, the J end by 4 bases, with 16 bases between. The CDR3 loop spans 14 amino acids. CDR3 coding DNA: TGCAGTGCTAAGTGGGGGGCGGGGAGCTATGGCTACACCTTC. It yields the protein CSAKWGAGSYGYTF.

This rearrangement joins TRBV5-6 to TRBJ1-2, with 10 bases aligning to TRBD1. J lost 8 bases, V lost 4 bases, and 5 bases had no gene match. From germline, CDR1 is SGHDT and CDR2 YYEEEE. This CDR3 has 13 residues. CDR3 DNA sequence: TGTGCCAGCAGCCGGCGGGACAGGGGAGGCTACACCTTC. Residues: CASSRRDRGGYTF.

This sequence joins TRBV12-3 or TRBV12-4 and TRBJ2-7, with D possibly being TRBD1 (5 bases). This CDR3 contains 13 residues. V dropped 5 bases and J dropped 0 bases, with 8 bases sitting between them. CDR3 DNA sequence: TGTGCCAGCAGTCCCAGGGTCTCCTACGAGCAGTACTTC. Translating it yields CASSPRVSYEQYF.

This clonotype was found many times. The V and J genes are TRBV20-1 and TRBJ2-7; TRBD2 agrees at 8 bases. Losses at the gene ends were 8 bases for V and 7 bases for J; bases not matched to a gene: 10. CDR3 length: 12 amino acids. Looked up from germline, CDR1 is DFQATT and CDR2 is SNEGSKA (reference sequence). This CDR3 is CSQAGGAQEQYF. CDR3 coding DNA: TGCAGTCAGGCCGGGGGGGCGCAGGAGCAGTACTTC.

This clonotype was detected many times. The V gene is TRBV12-3 or TRBV12-4, the J gene TRBJ1-5; unclear D gene. Between the trimmed V and J ends, which lost 2 bases and 6 bases, there was a span of 8 bases. The CDR3 covers 13 residues. DNA for the CDR3: TGTGCCAGCAGTTTATTCCTCGGTCAGCCCCAGCATTTT. The encoded protein is CASSLFLGQPQHF.

With regard to this clonotype: With a much larger clone just one base away, this may be a read error. The chain recombines TRBV19 with TRBJ1-2; 7 bases fit TRBD1. CDR3 length: 15 amino acids. Germline V lookup: CDR1 LNHDA, CDR2 SQIVND (reference sequence). The CDR3 nucleotides are TGTGCCAGTAGTTCTGGGACAGCGGCTAACCATGGCTACACCTTC. Its protein product is CASSSGTAANHGYTF.

Remarks on this clonotype: A read error is possible here, since a much larger clone lies one base away. The chain employs TRBV11-2 and TRBJ2-1, with unresolved D. The germline V gene has CDR1 SGHAT and CDR2 FQNNGV. CDR3 size: 11 residues. CDR3 sequence (DNA): TGTGCCGGCAGTTCCGGGCGAGAGCAGTTCTTC. Translating gives CAGSSGREQFF.

This clonotype was counted between two and nine times. The chain couples TRBV6-2 or TRBV6-3 to TRBJ2-1; 7 nucleotides line up with TRBD2. Germline V CDR1 and CDR2: MNHEY, SVGEGT. This CDR3 is 14 amino acids long. With 2 bases clipped from V and 7 bases from J, the junction kept 5 bases outside the gene matches. The CDR3 protein is CASSYRTRVNEQFF. CDR3 nucleotide sequence: TGTGCCAGCAGTTACCGGACTAGGGTTAATGAGCAGTTCTTC.

As regards this clonotype: This may be a read error, as it is one base from a much larger clone. The V call is TRBV7-9, the J call TRBJ1-1, with D perhaps TRBD1 (5 bases). Germline lookup yields CDR1 SEHNR and CDR2 FQNEAQ (reference sequence). Trimming pared 8 bases from V and 4 bases from J, leaving 14 bases between. The CDR3 extends over 13 amino acids. CDR3: CASGGTGGTEAFF. CDR3 bases: TGTGCCAGCGGCGGGACCGGGGGCACTGAAGCTTTCTTT.

This clonotype was recorded many times. The V gene is TRBV10-3, the J gene TRBJ1-6, with 7 bases lining up with TRBD1. CDR1 is ENHRY, CDR2 SYGVKD, per germline. This CDR3 contains 16 residues. The ends lost 10 bases at V and 7 bases at J; junction bases unmatched: 16. CDR3 residues: CANPTGRSVRNSPLHF. CDR3 nucleotides: TGTGCCAACCCGACAGGGAGGTCAGTTCGGAATTCACCCCTCCACTTT.

This clonotype has just a few counts. The chain recombines TRBV4-1 with TRBJ1-2; unclear D gene. V was clipped by 0 bases and J by 4 bases, with 9 bases between them. Per germline, CDR1 MGHRA and CDR2 YSYEKL. The CDR3 consists of 14 residues. In DNA, the CDR3 is TGCGCCAGCAGCCAAGATACTGTTCCCTATGGCTACACCTTC. This gives the protein CASSQDTVPYGYTF.

This clonotype rates as medium-sized. V gene TRBV7-3 combines with J gene TRBJ2-3; TRBD2 matches 9 bases. From germline, CDR1 is SGHTA and CDR2 FQGTGA. The V and J ends lost 4 bases and 6 bases, in that order; junction bases with no gene match: 11. CDR3 length equals 16 residues. CDR3 nucleotide sequence: TGTGCCAGCAGCTCGGGTGGCCTAGCGGGATCTGATACGCAGTATTTT. Translation gives CASSSGGLAGSDTQYF.

This clonotype was detected once. The chain carries TRBV9 and TRBJ1-5; D is perhaps TRBD1 (6 bases). Trimming left V 2 bases short and J 6 bases short, with 12 bases between. The CDR3 spans 14 residues. Germline V gene lookup returns CDR1 SGDLS and CDR2 YYNGEE. In DNA, the CDR3 is TGTGCCAGCAGCGTGGGGACATCGGGTCAGCCCCAGCATTTT. Translating gives CASSVGTSGQPQHF.

The chain has TRBV20-1 and TRBJ2-1, with 8 bases matching TRBD2. With 6 bases clipped from V and 2 bases from J, the junction kept 3 bases outside the gene matches. This CDR3 is 13 amino acids long. CDR1 and CDR2 from the germline V gene are DFQATT and SNEGSKA (reference sequence). The CDR3 nucleotides are TGCAGTGCCCCGGGACTAGCCTACAATGAGCAGTTCTTC. It translates to CSAPGLAYNEQFF.

V and J are TRBV25-1 and TRBJ2-5; TRBD1 matches 8 bases. This CDR3 is 14 amino acids long. V dropped 4 bases and J dropped 5; count of bases not matched to a gene: 6. The germline V gene has CDR1 MGHDK and CDR2 SYGVNS. CDR3 protein: CASSVRGLGETQYF. The CDR3 nucleotides are TGTGCCAGCAGTGTCAGGGGGCTTGGGGAGACCCAGTACTTC.

The chain is built from TRBV9 and TRBJ2-7; 11 positions agree with TRBD2. Trimming took 0 bases from V and 4 from J; bases not matched to a gene: 3. In germline, CDR1 is SGDLS, CDR2 YYNGEE. The CDR3 contains 15 residues. CDR3 nucleotides: TGTGCCAGCAGCGTAGGACTAGCGGGAAGTTACGAGCAGTACTTC. Protein sequence: CASSVGLAGSYEQYF. Looking up the rest from reference TRBV9 and TRBJ2-7 gives the full variable domain: DSGVTQTPKHLITATGQRVTLRCSPRSGDLSVYWYQQSLDQGLQFLIQYYNGEERAKGNILERFSAQQFPDLHSELNLSSLELGDSALYFCASSVGLAGSYEQYFGPGTRLTVT.

The J gene is TRBJ1-6, the V gene TRBV12-3 or TRBV12-4; D gene ambiguous. V lost 5 bases and J lost 10, with 12 bases in between. The CDR3 has 13 amino acids. DNA of the CDR3: TGTGCCAGCAGTATTTGGCCTGGGTCACCCCTCCACTTT. It codes for CASSIWPGSPLHF.